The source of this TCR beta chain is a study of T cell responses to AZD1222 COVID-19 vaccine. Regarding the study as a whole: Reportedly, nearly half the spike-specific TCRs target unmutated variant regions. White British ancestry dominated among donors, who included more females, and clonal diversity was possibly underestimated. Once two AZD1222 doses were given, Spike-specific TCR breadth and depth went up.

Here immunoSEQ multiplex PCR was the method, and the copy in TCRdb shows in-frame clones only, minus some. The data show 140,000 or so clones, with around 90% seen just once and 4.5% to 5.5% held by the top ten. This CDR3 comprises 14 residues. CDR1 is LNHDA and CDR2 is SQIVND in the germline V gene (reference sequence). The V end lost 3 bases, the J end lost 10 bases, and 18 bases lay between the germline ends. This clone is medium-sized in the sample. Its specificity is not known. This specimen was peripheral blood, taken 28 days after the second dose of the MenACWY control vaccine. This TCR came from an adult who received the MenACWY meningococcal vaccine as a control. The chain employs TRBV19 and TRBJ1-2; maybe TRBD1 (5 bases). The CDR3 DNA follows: TGTGCCAGTAGTATTGGGCGAGGGGCCCTGTACTACACCTTC. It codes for CASSIGRGALYYTF. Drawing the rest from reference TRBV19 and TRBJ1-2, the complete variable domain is DGGITQSPKYLFRKEGQNVTLSCEQNLNHDAMYWYRQDPGQGLRLIYYSQIVNDFQKGDIAEGYSVSREKKESFPLTVTSAQKNPTAFYLCASSIGRGALYYTFGSGTRLTVV.